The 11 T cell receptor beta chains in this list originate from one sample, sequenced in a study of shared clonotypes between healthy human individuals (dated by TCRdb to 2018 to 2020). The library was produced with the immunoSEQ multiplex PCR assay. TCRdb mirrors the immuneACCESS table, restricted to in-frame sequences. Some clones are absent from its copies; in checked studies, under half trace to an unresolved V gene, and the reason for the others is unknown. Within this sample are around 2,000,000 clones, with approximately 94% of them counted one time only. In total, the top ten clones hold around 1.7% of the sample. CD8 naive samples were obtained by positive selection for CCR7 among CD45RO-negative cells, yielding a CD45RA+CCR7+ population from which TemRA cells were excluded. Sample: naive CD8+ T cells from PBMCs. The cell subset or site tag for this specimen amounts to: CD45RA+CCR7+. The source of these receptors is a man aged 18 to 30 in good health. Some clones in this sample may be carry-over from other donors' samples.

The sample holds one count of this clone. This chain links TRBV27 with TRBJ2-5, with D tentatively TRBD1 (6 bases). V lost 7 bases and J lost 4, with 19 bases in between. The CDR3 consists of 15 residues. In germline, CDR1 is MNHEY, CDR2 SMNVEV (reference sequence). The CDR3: CASTPTWGLGETQYF. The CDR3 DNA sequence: TGTGCCAGCACCCCAACTTGGGGGCTTGGAGAGACCCAGTACTTC.

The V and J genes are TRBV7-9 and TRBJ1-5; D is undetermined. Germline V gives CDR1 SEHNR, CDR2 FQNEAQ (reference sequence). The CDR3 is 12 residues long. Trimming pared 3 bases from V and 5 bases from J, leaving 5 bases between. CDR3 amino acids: CASSFWDQPQHF. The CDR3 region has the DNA TGTGCCAGCAGCTTTTGGGATCAGCCCCAGCATTTT.

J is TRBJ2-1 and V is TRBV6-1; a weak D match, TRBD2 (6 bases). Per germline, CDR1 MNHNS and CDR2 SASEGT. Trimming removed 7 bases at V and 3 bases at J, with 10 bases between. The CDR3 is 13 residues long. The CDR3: CASIAVHYNEQFF. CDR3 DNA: TGTGCCAGCATAGCGGTTCACTACAATGAGCAGTTCTTC.

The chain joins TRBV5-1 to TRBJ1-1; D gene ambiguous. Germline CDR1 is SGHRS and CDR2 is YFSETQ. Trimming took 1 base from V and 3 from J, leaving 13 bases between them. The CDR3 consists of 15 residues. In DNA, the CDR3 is TGCGCCAGCAGCTTGCATGGACCGTCGGACACTGAAGCTTTCTTT. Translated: CASSLHGPSDTEAFF.

The CDR3 DNA follows: TGTGCCAGCAGCTTATGGGACAGGGTAGTAGGCTACACCTTC. Its protein product is CASSLWDRVVGYTF. The chain links TRBV13 to TRBJ1-2; 9 bases fit TRBD1. Looked up from germline, CDR1 is PRHDT and CDR2 is FYEKMQ (reference sequence). This CDR3 has 14 amino acids. Trimming removed 2 bases from V and 8 bases from J; junction bases left unmatched: 6.

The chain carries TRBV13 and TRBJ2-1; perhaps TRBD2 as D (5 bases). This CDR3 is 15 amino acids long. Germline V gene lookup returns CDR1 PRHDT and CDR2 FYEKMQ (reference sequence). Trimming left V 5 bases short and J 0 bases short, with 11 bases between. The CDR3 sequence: CASSARLSSYNEQFF. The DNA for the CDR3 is TGTGCCAGCAGCGCTCGACTAAGCTCCTACAATGAGCAGTTCTTC.

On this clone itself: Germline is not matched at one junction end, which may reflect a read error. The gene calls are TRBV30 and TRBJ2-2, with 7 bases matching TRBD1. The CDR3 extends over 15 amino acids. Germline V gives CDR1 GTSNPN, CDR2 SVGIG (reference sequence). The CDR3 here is CAWSDEGANTRELFF. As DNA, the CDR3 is TGTGCCTGGAGTGATGAGGGGGCGAACACCAGGGAGCTGTTTTTT.

CDR3 residues: CASSPGAGHREQFF. CDR3 nucleotide sequence: TGTGCCAGCAGCCCGGGGGCAGGACACAGGGAGCAGTTCTTC. The chain couples TRBV5-6 to TRBJ2-1; D could derive from TRBD1 or TRBD2 (6 bases each). This CDR3 spans 14 amino acids. The V end was cut by 4 bases, the J end by 10 bases, with 18 bases between. CDR1 and CDR2 from the germline V gene are SGHDT and YYEEEE.

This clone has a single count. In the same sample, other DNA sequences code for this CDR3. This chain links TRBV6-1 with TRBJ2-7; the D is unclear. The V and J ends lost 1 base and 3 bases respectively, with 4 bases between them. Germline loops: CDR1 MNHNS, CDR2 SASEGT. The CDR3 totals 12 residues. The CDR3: CASSEGGYEQYF. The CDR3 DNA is TGTGCCAGCAGTGAAGGTGGCTACGAGCAGTACTTC.

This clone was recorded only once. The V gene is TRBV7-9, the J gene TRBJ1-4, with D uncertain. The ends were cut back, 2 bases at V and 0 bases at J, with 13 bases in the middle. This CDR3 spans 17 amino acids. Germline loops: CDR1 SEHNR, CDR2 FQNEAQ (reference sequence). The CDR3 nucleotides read TGTGCCAGCAGCTTAAACCCCTCCCCGGCAACTAATGAAAAACTGTTTTTT. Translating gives CASSLNPSPATNEKLFF.

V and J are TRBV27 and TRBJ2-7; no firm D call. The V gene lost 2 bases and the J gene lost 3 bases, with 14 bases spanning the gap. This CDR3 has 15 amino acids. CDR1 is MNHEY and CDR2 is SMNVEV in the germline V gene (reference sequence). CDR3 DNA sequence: TGTGCCAGCAGTTTAGTAGCCGCCGCAATCTACGAGCAGTACTTC. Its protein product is CASSLVAAAIYEQYF.